This entry lists 8 T cell receptor beta chains sequenced from one sample in a study of cytomegalovirus exposure and HLA in healthy donors. PCR involved 60 Vbeta and 13 Jbeta primers. Sequencing used immunoSEQ multiplex PCR; TCRdb keeps in-frame clones, though not all of them. Its table records approximately 27,000 clones. Sequenced: PBMCs. All receptors come from a man in his thirties or forties in good health and CMV-seronegative.

This clone is identified as medium-sized from frequency. J is TRBJ2-7 and V is TRBV10-3; D gene unclear. CDR1 is ENHRY, CDR2 SYGVKD, per germline. The CDR3 has 15 residues. V lost 0 bases to trimming and J lost 6 bases, with 15 bases between them. This CDR3 is CAISESIQRIVEQYF. As DNA, the CDR3 is TGTGCCATCAGTGAGTCGATCCAGAGGATCGTCGAGCAGTACTTC.

V gene TRBV28 combines with J gene TRBJ2-3; tentative D call: TRBD2 (5 bases). The V and J ends lost 3 bases and 6 bases respectively, with 16 bases between them. This CDR3 has 15 amino acids. Germline values: CDR1 MDHEN, CDR2 SYDVKM. CDR3 bases: TGTGCCAGCAGTTTTGTAGGGTCGGACTCGGATACGCAGTATTTT. Amino acid sequence: CASSFVGSDSDTQYF.

The chain combines TRBV6-1 with TRBJ2-7; D possibly corresponds to TRBD2 (5 bases). Trimming pared 2 bases from V and 0 bases from J, leaving 23 bases between. Looked up from germline, CDR1 is MNHNS and CDR2 is SASEGT. The CDR3 totals 19 residues. The CDR3 bases are TGTGCCAGCAGTGAAAGTGCGGAGGCGTCCGTCTCCTACTCCTACGAGCAGTACTTC. This gives the protein CASSESAEASVSYSYEQYF.

The rearrangement links TRBV25-1 to TRBJ2-7; 9 positions agree with TRBD2. Germline assignment: CDR1 MGHDK and CDR2 SYGVNS. This CDR3 is 13 amino acids long. J gave up 2 bases and V 10 bases, and 6 bases lay outside the gene matches. CDR3 protein: CATQTSGTYEQYF. In DNA form, the CDR3 reads TGTGCCACGCAGACTAGCGGAACCTACGAGCAGTACTTC.

The rearrangement uses TRBV5-3 and TRBJ2-5; D is unresolved. TRBV5-3 is reported as an ORF; its role is uncertain. The V end was cut by 0 bases, the J end by 9 bases, with 15 bases between. The CDR3 runs to 14 residues. In nucleotides, the CDR3 is TGTGCCAGAAGCTTGGCGACCCCCGTTGCGGCCCAGTACTTC. Encoded protein: CARSLATPVAAQYF.

V is TRBV6-4 and J is TRBJ1-5, with D unclear. Germline CDR1 MRHNA, CDR2 SNTAGT. The CDR3 spans 15 residues. The V end was cut by 6 bases, the J end by 1 base, with 13 bases between. This chain's CDR3 is CASSSRQTSNQPQHF. The DNA for the CDR3 is TGTGCCAGCAGCTCGAGACAAACGAGCAATCAGCCCCAGCATTTT.

The V and J genes are TRBV6-6 and TRBJ2-2; possible D gene TRBD1, 6 bases. Looked up from germline, CDR1 is MNHNY and CDR2 is SVGAGI (reference sequence). The germline V and J ends were trimmed by 5 bases and 5 bases, with 15 bases remaining between them. The CDR3 length is 15 residues. The DNA of the CDR3 is TGTGCCAGCAGTCCCCAAATACAGGGTACCGGGGAGCTGTTTTTT. This encodes CASSPQIQGTGELFF.

The chain carries TRBV6-5 and TRBJ1-6; no definite D call. Looked up from germline, CDR1 is MNHEY and CDR2 is SVGAGI. Trimming took off 2 bases at V and 6 bases at J, with 11 bases between the two ends. The CDR3 has 15 amino acids. CDR3 protein: CASSYTISPNSPLHF. The CDR3 nucleotides read TGTGCCAGCAGTTACACTATTTCCCCTAATTCACCCCTCCACTTT.